Shown below are 18 T cell receptor beta chains from a single sample sequenced in a study of blood T cells in healthy people across ages. A second PCR, run for about 7 to 11 cycles, used a sample-barcoded 5' primer plus a J-beta primer mix. TCRdb passed the 5' RACE reads through MiXCR, listing each CDR3 protein once. The repertoire holds roughly 700,000 distinct CDR3 sequences, with 20% to 30% as singletons. These data are also associated with another study on T cells of mothers and their children.

Material: blood. Source of these receptors: a boy younger than 18 in good health.

This clonotype has just a few counts. The rearrangement links TRBV4-3 to TRBJ2-7, with D perhaps matching TRBD2 (6 bases). CDR1 and CDR2 from the germline V gene are LGHNA and YSLEER. The CDR3 covers 11 residues. The V end was cut by 0 bases, the J end by 12 bases, with 9 bases between. The CDR3 DNA reads as TGCGCCAGCAGCCAAGAAACTAGCATGTACTTC. Encoded protein: CASSQETSMYF.

In its sample, this clonotype was seen a few times. The chain combines TRBV7-9 with TRBJ2-7; D is undetermined. V dropped 5 bases and J dropped 4 bases, with 18 bases sitting between them. This CDR3 has 15 residues. Per germline, CDR1 SEHNR and CDR2 FQNEAQ (reference sequence). Written as DNA, the CDR3 is TGTGCCAGCAGCGCATTATCCAGCGCTCCTTACGAGCAGTACTTC. It yields the protein CASSALSSAPYEQYF.

The chain employs TRBV2 and TRBJ2-7; tentatively, D is TRBD2 (6 bases). The V gene's germline CDR1 is SNHLY and CDR2 FYNNEI. The CDR3 contains 15 residues. The ends were cut back, 2 bases at V and 3 bases at J, with 14 bases in the middle. The CDR3 DNA is TGTGCCAGCAGTGAAAAGCCTAGGAGGGACTACGAGCAGTACTTC. It is translated as CASSEKPRRDYEQYF.

The chain has TRBV20-1 and TRBJ2-7; D gene ambiguous. Germline assignment: CDR1 DFQATT and CDR2 SNEGSKA (reference sequence). The CDR3 runs 14 residues. Trimming left V 0 bases short and J 3 bases short, with 12 bases between. The CDR3 protein is CSARDGKGNYEQYF. The CDR3 nucleotides are TGCAGTGCTAGAGATGGTAAAGGAAACTACGAGCAGTACTTC.

CDR3: CSVEEPAATADTQYF. In DNA, the CDR3 is TGCAGCGTTGAAGAACCAGCGGCTACGGCAGATACGCAGTATTTT. The genes are TRBV29-1 and TRBJ2-3; D may be TRBD2 (5 bases). Germline CDR1 is SQVTM and CDR2 is ANQGSEA. The CDR3 has 15 residues. The V and J ends lost 0 bases and 4 bases respectively, with 14 bases between them.

Turning to this clonotype: The junction and the germline gene differ at one end; a read error may be behind it. The rearrangement uses TRBV28 and TRBJ2-7; perhaps TRBD2 as D (5 bases). The CDR3 runs 12 residues. Germline loops: CDR1 MDHEN, CDR2 SYDVKM. The CDR3 loop is CASSLSGNGQYF. CDR3 bases: TGTGCCAGCAGCTTATCGGGGAACGGGCAGTACTTC.

This clonotype was counted once. The chain combines TRBV4-1 with TRBJ2-5; 10 bases align to TRBD1. Gene TRBJ2-7 matches the end of the DNA better, so the J call may be wrong. This CDR3 has 15 amino acids. CDR1 and CDR2 (germline): MGHRA, YSYEKL. The CDR3: CASSQGGQGAYEQYF. In nucleotides, the CDR3 is TGCGCCAGCAGCCAAGGCGGACAGGGGGCCTACGAGCAGTACTTC.

This clonotype was observed a handful of times. The chain couples TRBV3-1 to TRBJ2-4; tentatively, D is TRBD1 (6 bases). The CDR3 contains 19 residues. Germline CDR1 LGHDT, CDR2 YNNKEL (reference sequence). Trimming took 1 base from V and 3 from J, leaving 22 bases between them. Written as DNA, the CDR3 is TGTGCCAGCAGCCAAGGCCCGGTGGGGGCGAGGTATGGCAAAAACATTCAGTACTTC. Its protein product is CASSQGPVGARYGKNIQYF.

The gene calls are TRBV28 and TRBJ2-7; TRBD1 agrees at 10 bases. Germline loops: CDR1 MDHEN, CDR2 SYDVKM. The CDR3 totals 16 residues. Trimming at V came to 5 bases and at J to 1 base, leaving 8 bases not matched to a gene. CDR3 bases: TGTGCCAGCAGTCCTCCTCCGGGACAGGGGTCCTACGAGCAGTACTTC. Translation: CASSPPPGQGSYEQYF. Looking up the rest from reference TRBV28 and TRBJ2-7 gives the full variable domain: DVKVTQSSRYLVKRTGEKVFLECVQDMDHENMFWYRQDPGLGLRLIYFSYDVKMKEKGDIPEGYSVSREKKERFSLILESASTNQTSMYLCASSPPPGQGSYEQYFGPGTRLTVT.

This clonotype was observed a handful of times. V gene TRBV7-9 combines with J gene TRBJ1-4; D not resolved. The length of the CDR3 is 19 residues. CDR1 is SEHNR and CDR2 is FQNEAQ in the germline V gene (reference sequence). With 5 bases removed from V and 0 bases from J, the gap between germline ends came to 22 bases. The CDR3 DNA sequence: TGTGCCAGCAGCCCCTTGCGGGAGAATTACCTAGCAACTAATGAAAAACTGTTTTTT. Translated: CASSPLRENYLATNEKLFF.

This clonotype occurred a few times. The chain combines TRBV5-1 with TRBJ2-2; D is uncertain. CDR1 and CDR2 from the germline V gene are SGHRS and YFSETQ. This CDR3 contains 15 residues. Trimming took off 0 bases at V and 1 base at J, with 7 bases between the two ends. The CDR3 reads CASSLEVRNTGELFF. CDR3 bases: TGCGCCAGCAGCTTGGAAGTGAGGAACACCGGGGAGCTGTTTTTT.

The CDR3 region has the DNA TGTGCCAGCAGCCAGTGGGGACAGAAGGAGACCCAGTACTTC. Translating it yields CASSQWGQKETQYF. V and J are TRBV13 and TRBJ2-1; TRBD1 matches at 7 bases. The DNA end is more similar to TRBJ2-5, so the J call may be wrong. The CDR3 is 14 residues long. The germline gives CDR1 PRHDT, CDR2 FYEKMQ (reference sequence).

The CDR3 is CASRATALYGYTF. CDR3 coding DNA: TGTGCCAGCAGAGCGACAGCCCTCTATGGCTACACCTTC. The J gene is TRBJ1-2, the V gene TRBV6-5, with D possibly TRBD1 on 5 matching bases. This CDR3 is 13 amino acids long. The V end was cut by 6 bases, the J end by 4 bases, with 12 bases between. Germline V gene data show CDR1 as MNHEY and CDR2 as SVGAGI.

This chain links TRBV9 with TRBJ2-7; D is unresolved. The CDR3 totals 13 residues. The V end lost 3 bases, the J end lost 0 bases, and 7 bases lay between the germline ends. CDR1 is SGDLS and CDR2 is YYNGEE in the germline V gene. The CDR3: CASSDKDSYEQYF. The DNA of the CDR3 is TGTGCCAGCAGCGACAAAGACTCCTACGAGCAGTACTTC. The whole variable domain, filled in from reference TRBV9 and TRBJ2-7, reads DSGVTQTPKHLITATGQRVTLRCSPRSGDLSVYWYQQSLDQGLQFLIQYYNGEERAKGNILERFSAQQFPDLHSELNLSSLELGDSALYFCASSDKDSYEQYFGPGTRLTVT.

The chain employs TRBV7-6 and TRBJ2-1, with D perhaps matching TRBD2 (6 bases). Germline V gives CDR1 SGHVS, CDR2 FNYEAQ. CDR3 length: 16 amino acids. Trimming stripped 2 bases from V and 5 bases from J, with 16 bases between. The DNA for the CDR3 is TGTGCCAGCAGCTTACTAGATCGGGGGACCCACAATGAGCAGTTCTTC. It encodes CASSLLDRGTHNEQFF.

This sequence joins TRBV4-1 and TRBJ2-1, with a possible D match to TRBD1 (5 bases). The assigned J gene may be wrong: the sequence end matches TRBJ2-5 better. The CDR3 runs 15 residues. The V gene's germline CDR1 is MGHRA and CDR2 YSYEKL. The DNA for the CDR3 is TGCGCCAGCAGCCAATATCGGACACCCCAAGAGACCCAGTACTTC. Encoded protein: CASSQYRTPQETQYF.

V is TRBV3-1 and J is TRBJ2-5, with TRBD2 matching over 9 bases. In germline, CDR1 is LGHDT, CDR2 YNNKEL (reference sequence). This CDR3 comprises 14 residues. Trimming took 1 base from V and 9 from J; bases not matched to a gene: 6. The CDR3 coding sequence is TGTGCCAGCAGCCAAGGGGTAGCGGGGGTGCCCCAGTACTTC. Protein product: CASSQGVAGVPQYF.

The J gene is TRBJ2-5, the V gene TRBV28; no definite D call. V was cut by 6 bases and J by 5 bases, with 16 bases left in between. From germline, CDR1 is MDHEN and CDR2 SYDVKM. The CDR3 extends over 14 amino acids. CDR3 DNA: TGTGCCAGCAGCCCCACGGACCGTTGGGAGACCCAGTACTTC. Translated, it gives CASSPTDRWETQYF.